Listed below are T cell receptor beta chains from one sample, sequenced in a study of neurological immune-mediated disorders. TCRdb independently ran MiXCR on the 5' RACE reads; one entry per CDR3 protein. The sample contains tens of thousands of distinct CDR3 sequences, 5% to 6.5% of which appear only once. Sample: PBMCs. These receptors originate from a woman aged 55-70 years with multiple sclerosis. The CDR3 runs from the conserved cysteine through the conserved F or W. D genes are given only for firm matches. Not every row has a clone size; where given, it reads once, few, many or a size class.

CDR3aa: CSAPTGGRRETQYF; CDR3nt: TGCAGTGCCCCGACAGGGGGGAGACGAGAGACCCAGTACTTC; v_gene: TRBV20-1; d_gene: TRBD1; abundance: many; j_gene: TRBJ2-5; len: 14
CDR3aa: CATSDRDRDGYTF; CDR3nt: TGTGCCACCAGTGACCGGGACAGAGATGGCTACACCTTC; v_gene: TRBV24-1; d_gene: TRBD1; abundance: many; j_gene: TRBJ1-2; len: 13
CDR3aa: CASSNGDSSYNEQFF; CDR3nt: TGTGCCAGCAGTAATGGGGACAGCTCCTACAATGAGCAGTTCTTC; v_gene: TRBV12-3/TRBV12-4; d_gene: TRBD1; abundance: many; j_gene: TRBJ2-1; len: 15
CDR3aa: CASSLAGEQETQYF; CDR3nt: TGCGCCAGCAGTCTAGCGGGGGAGCAAGAGACCCAGTACTTC; v_gene: TRBV5-1; d_gene: TRBD2; abundance: few; j_gene: TRBJ2-5; len: 14
CDR3aa: CASRLAGGREQYF; CDR3nt: TGCGCCAGCAGGCTAGCGGGGGGGAGAGAGCAGTACTTC; v_gene: TRBV5-1; d_gene: TRBD2; abundance: many; j_gene: TRBJ2-7; len: 13
CDR3aa: CASSSIRLAGGTDTQYF; CDR3nt: TGTGCCAGCAGCTCCATCAGACTAGCGGGGGGGACAGATACGCAGTATTTT; v_gene: TRBV6-5; d_gene: TRBD2; abundance: many; j_gene: TRBJ2-3; len: 17
CDR3aa: CASSSPRGWIYEQYF; CDR3nt: TGTGCCAGCAGTTCCCCCAGGGGCTGGATCTACGAGCAGTACTTC; v_gene: TRBV12-3/TRBV12-4; d_gene: -; abundance: many; j_gene: TRBJ2-7; len: 15
CDR3aa: CASSLTSGGAYNEQFF; CDR3nt: TGCGCCAGCAGCTTAACCAGCGGGGGGGCCTACAATGAGCAGTTCTTC; v_gene: TRBV5-1; d_gene: TRBD2; abundance: many; j_gene: TRBJ2-1; len: 16
CDR3aa: CASSLSASQETQYF; CDR3nt: TGCGCCAGCAGCTTGTCGGCATCGCAAGAGACCCAGTACTTC; v_gene: TRBV5-1; d_gene: -; abundance: many; j_gene: TRBJ2-5; len: 14
CDR3aa: CASSFQGHGEEQYF; CDR3nt: TGCGCCAGCAGCTTCCAGGGACATGGAGAGGAGCAGTACTTC; v_gene: TRBV5-1; d_gene: -; abundance: many; j_gene: TRBJ2-7; len: 14
CDR3aa: CSARQTGGIHEQYF; CDR3nt: TGCAGTGCTAGGCAGACAGGGGGTATCCACGAGCAGTACTTC; v_gene: TRBV20-1; d_gene: TRBD1; abundance: many; j_gene: TRBJ2-7; len: 14
CDR3aa: CSARAREGANYGYTF; CDR3nt: TGCAGTGCTAGAGCCCGGGAGGGGGCGAACTATGGCTACACCTTC; v_gene: TRBV20-1; d_gene: TRBD1; abundance: many; j_gene: TRBJ1-2; len: 15
CDR3aa: CASSQSGFEQYF; CDR3nt: TGTGCCAGCAGCCAATCTGGGTTCGAGCAGTACTTC; v_gene: TRBV3-1; d_gene: -; abundance: many; j_gene: TRBJ2-7; len: 12
CDR3aa: CASSVTIWDTGYTF; CDR3nt: TGTGCCAGCAGCGTCACTATTTGGGACACCGGCTACACCTTC; v_gene: TRBV9; d_gene: -; abundance: many; j_gene: TRBJ1-2; len: 14
CDR3aa: CASSWQGERDQPQHF; CDR3nt: TGCGCCAGCAGCTGGCAGGGGGAGAGGGATCAGCCCCAGCATTTT; v_gene: TRBV5-1; d_gene: TRBD1; abundance: many; j_gene: TRBJ1-5; len: 15
CDR3aa: CASSLDRGTNEKLFF; CDR3nt: TGTGCCAGCAGCTTAGATCGGGGGACTAATGAAAAACTGTTTTTT; v_gene: TRBV7-2; d_gene: -; abundance: many; j_gene: TRBJ1-4; len: 15
CDR3aa: CSVEGPTSSYNEQFF; CDR3nt: TGCAGCGTTGAAGGTCCCACCAGCTCCTACAATGAGCAGTTCTTC; v_gene: TRBV29-1; d_gene: -; abundance: many; j_gene: TRBJ2-1; len: 15
CDR3aa: CASSSRAGVNTEAFF; CDR3nt: TGTGCCAGCAGCTCCCGTGCTGGAGTTAACACTGAAGCTTTCTTT; v_gene: TRBV7-9; d_gene: -; abundance: many; j_gene: TRBJ1-1; len: 15
CDR3aa: CASSFSSRTDTQYF; CDR3nt: TGTGCCAGCAGCTTTTCGTCTCGGACAGATACGCAGTATTTT; v_gene: TRBV5-4; d_gene: -; abundance: many; j_gene: TRBJ2-3; len: 14
CDR3aa: CASSLGANGELFF; CDR3nt: TGTGCCAGCAGTTTGGGCGCGAACGGGGAGCTGTTTTTT; v_gene: TRBV12-3/TRBV12-4; d_gene: -; abundance: -; j_gene: TRBJ2-2; len: 13
CDR3aa: CSARQTGTGIRSFSPQHF; CDR3nt: TGCAGTGCTAGGCAAACCGGGACAGGGATCAGGTCTTTTTCGCCCCAGCATTTT; v_gene: TRBV20-1; d_gene: TRBD1; abundance: many; j_gene: TRBJ1-5; len: 18
CDR3aa: CASSGIRQGAKNIQYF; CDR3nt: TGTGCCAGCAGCGGGATACGACAGGGAGCCAAAAACATTCAGTACTTC; v_gene: TRBV5-6; d_gene: TRBD1; abundance: many; j_gene: TRBJ2-4; len: 16
CDR3aa: CASSQDTRGAFGDEQFF; CDR3nt: TGCGCCAGCAGCCAAGATACTCGGGGGGCCTTCGGGGATGAGCAGTTCTTC; v_gene: TRBV4-1; d_gene: -; abundance: many; j_gene: TRBJ2-1; len: 17
CDR3aa: CASSSDGTGAYNEQFF; CDR3nt: TGTGCCAGCAGTTCCGACGGGACAGGGGCCTACAATGAGCAGTTCTTC; v_gene: TRBV12-3/TRBV12-4; d_gene: TRBD1; abundance: many; j_gene: TRBJ2-1; len: 16
CDR3aa: CASSADIRQIYEQYF; CDR3nt: TGTGCCAGCAGCGCGGACATCCGCCAAATCTACGAGCAGTACTTC; v_gene: TRBV5-6; d_gene: -; abundance: many; j_gene: TRBJ2-7; len: 15
CDR3aa: CASSPTGNPLSEQFF; CDR3nt: TGTGCCAGCAGCCCCACAGGGAACCCGTTGAGTGAGCAGTTCTTC; v_gene: TRBV7-9; d_gene: -; abundance: many; j_gene: TRBJ2-1; len: 15
CDR3aa: CASSPVADRGWTGELFF; CDR3nt: TGTGCCAGCAGCCCCGTGGCGGACAGGGGGTGGACCGGGGAGCTGTTTTTT; v_gene: TRBV7-6; d_gene: TRBD1; abundance: many; j_gene: TRBJ2-2; len: 17
CDR3aa: CASSSGQIRETQYF; CDR3nt: TGCGCCAGCAGCTCGGGACAGATTCGAGAGACCCAGTACTTC; v_gene: TRBV5-1; d_gene: TRBD1; abundance: many; j_gene: TRBJ2-5; len: 14
CDR3aa: CASMLTFEQYF; CDR3nt: TGTGCCAGCATGCTGACTTTTGAGCAGTACTTC; v_gene: TRBV12-3/TRBV12-4; d_gene: -; abundance: many; j_gene: TRBJ2-7; len: 11
CDR3aa: CASRTPGQQYEQYF; CDR3nt: TGTGCCAGCAGAACCCCGGGACAACAATACGAGCAGTACTTC; v_gene: TRBV6-6; d_gene: -; abundance: few; j_gene: TRBJ2-7; len: 14
CDR3aa: CASSSETGPYEQYF; CDR3nt: TGTGCCAGCAGCTCGGAGACAGGCCCCTACGAGCAGTACTTC; v_gene: TRBV7-6; d_gene: -; abundance: many; j_gene: TRBJ2-7; len: 14
CDR3aa: CASSLALSGTGENEQFF; CDR3nt: TGTGCCAGCAGCTTAGCGCTGTCCGGGACAGGAGAAAATGAGCAGTTCTTC; v_gene: TRBV7-9; d_gene: TRBD1; abundance: -; j_gene: TRBJ2-1; len: 17
CDR3aa: CASSERNNRVYNEQFF; CDR3nt: TGCGCCAGCAGCGAAAGAAATAACAGGGTCTACAATGAGCAGTTCTTC; v_gene: TRBV5-1; d_gene: -; abundance: many; j_gene: TRBJ2-1; len: 16
CDR3aa: CASSLAGGANEKLFF; CDR3nt: TGTGCCAGCAGCTTAGCAGGGGGTGCTAATGAAAAACTGTTTTTT; v_gene: TRBV7-2; d_gene: -; abundance: many; j_gene: TRBJ1-4; len: 15
CDR3aa: CASSQDGGMDYGYTF; CDR3nt: TGTGCCAGCAGCCAAGACGGGGGTATGGACTATGGCTACACCTTC; v_gene: TRBV4-2; d_gene: -; abundance: many; j_gene: TRBJ1-2; len: 15
CDR3aa: CSARSPSGIKGDTQYF; CDR3nt: TGCAGTGCTAGATCACCTAGCGGAATAAAAGGGGATACGCAGTATTTT; v_gene: TRBV20-1; d_gene: TRBD2; abundance: many; j_gene: TRBJ2-3; len: 16
CDR3aa: CASSRQGSYEQYF; CDR3nt: TGTGCCAGCAGTAGACAGGGCTCCTACGAGCAGTACTTC; v_gene: TRBV6-5; d_gene: TRBD1; abundance: many; j_gene: TRBJ2-7; len: 13
CDR3aa: CASSQYRENSNQPQHF; CDR3nt: TGTGCCAGCAGCCAATACAGGGAAAATAGCAATCAGCCCCAGCATTTT; v_gene: TRBV5-4; d_gene: -; abundance: many; j_gene: TRBJ1-5; len: 16
CDR3aa: CASSSGTFQNTGELFF; CDR3nt: TGCGCCAGCAGCTCGGGGACTTTTCAGAACACCGGGGAGCTGTTTTTT; v_gene: TRBV5-1; d_gene: -; abundance: many; j_gene: TRBJ2-2; len: 16
CDR3aa: CASSSGTSCFTDTQYF; CDR3nt: TGTGCCAGCAGCTCGGGGACTAGCTGTTTCACAGATACGCAGTATTTT; v_gene: TRBV5-7; d_gene: TRBD2; abundance: -; j_gene: TRBJ2-3; len: 16
CDR3aa: CASSRDRVPTDTQYF; CDR3nt: TGTGCCAGCAGTCGGGACAGGGTTCCCACAGATACGCAGTATTTT; v_gene: TRBV12-3/TRBV12-4; d_gene: TRBD1; abundance: many; j_gene: TRBJ2-3; len: 15